This T cell receptor (beta chain) was sequenced in a study of blood T cell repertoires in COVID-19 (dated by TCRdb to the early 2020s). Regarding the research as a whole: Collaborator samples came from the United States, Italy and Spain and covered acute and convalescent phases of COVID-19. The material from the prospective study consisted of cDNA or gDNA derived from T cells, B-cell-depleted T cells, or PBMCs. Subjects who had been exposed to COVID-19, were actively infected with it, or had recovered from it provided the deeply sampled blood TCRbeta repertoires that made up the dataset. The repertoires were made available in a free public database intended to serve as a resource for research on the immune response to SARS-CoV-2. The samples were drawn from the first 160 participants of the ongoing ImmuneRACE study and from 1,254 subjects provided by 6 global collaborators. The sample metadata nearly always contained a de-identified subject ID, COVID-19 status, age in years and sex. Where HLA class I and class II types were available, the types were taken from metadata supplied by the sample provider, not from assay-based typing.

For CDR1 and CDR2, the germline V gene (reference sequence) lists SEHNR and FQNEAQ. The V and J ends are trimmed by 7 bases and 4 bases, leaving 7 bases between them. Spanning cysteine to phenylalanine, the CDR3 consists of 12 amino acids. Only the CDR3 portion is preserved as DNA: 36 bases, with reading frame beginning at the first base. General conclusions and limits of the study: How much clinical and demographic metadata was included differed by source and by participant, and the metadata was provided uncurated.

Points on this clone: Its antigen is unknown. No qualities accompany the bases; no much larger clone lies one base away.

Each collaborating institution followed its own protocols to collect whole blood in K2EDTA tubes. For TCRbeta analysis, collaborators shipped samples in one of three forms: frozen whole blood, isolated PBMCs, or DNA extracted from either of those sample types. The immunoSEQ Assay, a bias-controlled multiplex PCR, was used to amplify TCRbeta CDR3 regions from genomic DNA. Per the original workflow: The number of nucleated cells in each sample was estimated from the amplification of reference gene primers within the assay. To quantify the absolute abundance of each unique TCRbeta CDR3 rearrangement, sequence reads were collapsed and filtered. Productive Simpson clonality was computed per sample as the square root of Simpson's diversity index over productive rearrangements. TCRdb obtained this table from immuneACCESS and retained in-frame rearrangements with V and J assigned. These tables miss some clones; where compared with another copy, unresolved V genes account for less than half of the shortfall, and the remainder is unexplained. That table furnishes V, J and clone size, whereas the DNA furnished D and trimming. This sample is represented by some 200,000 clones; 85% to 90% of them were singletons. The ten largest clones capture around 2.2% of the sample.

The receptor's source is a woman aged 50 to 60 with acute or convalescent COVID-19. The V gene is TRBV7-9 and the J gene is TRBJ2-2, with a tentative D gene TRBD2 over 5 matching bases. The sample consisted of peripheral blood. The CDR3 here reads CASNEGTGELFF. The DNA sequence is TGTGCCAGCAACGAGGGCACCGGGGAGCTGTTTTTT.